This entry concerns a single TCR beta chain. As yet, its antigen is unknown. The data originate from a study of T cell responses to AZD1222 COVID-19 vaccine. Sequencing used immunoSEQ multiplex PCR; TCRdb keeps in-frame clones, though not all of them. The sample shows 99,000 or so clones, 89% of them seen only once. Study-wide results and limits: Seropositive at baseline were only six or seven AZD1222 recipients.

The TCR sequence derives from an adult in good health. The specimen was peripheral blood, collected on day 0 of AZD1222 vaccination.

The CDR3 DNA is TGTGCCAGCAGCGCGTGGTGGTCTAGAAACACCATATATTTT. Amino acids: CASSAWWSRNTIYF. The genes are TRBV7-9 and TRBJ1-3, with D uncertain. V lost 5 bases and J lost 5, with 13 bases in between. Germline CDR1 reads SEHNR; CDR2 reads FQNEAQ (reference sequence). The CDR3 is made up of 14 amino acids.